Following are 6 T cell receptor beta chains from one sample sequenced in a study of cytomegalovirus exposure and HLA in healthy donors. Measured with immunoSEQ multiplex PCR; TCRdb has only the in-frame clones, and not every one. The table includes 65,000 to 90,000 clones, roughly 89% detected once. The sequenced material came from PBMCs. These receptors were collected from a woman aged 18-29 years in good health and CMV-seropositive.

This clone was found a few times. The chain recombines TRBV11-3 with TRBJ2-1, with D maybe TRBD2 (6 bases). CDR3 size: 16 residues. Germline V gives CDR1 SGHNT, CDR2 YENEEA. Trimming took off 4 bases at V and 0 bases at J, with 13 bases between the two ends. CDR3: CASSSRDLGSYNEQFF. CDR3 DNA sequence: TGTGCCAGCAGCTCACGGGACTTGGGCTCCTACAATGAGCAGTTCTTC.

The chain is built from TRBV7-9 and TRBJ1-2; weak D call: TRBD1 (5 bases). The length of the CDR3 is 13 residues. With 5 bases removed from V and 7 bases from J, the gap between germline ends came to 14 bases. Germline values: CDR1 SEHNR, CDR2 FQNEAQ (reference sequence). DNA for the CDR3: TGTGCCAGCAGCCCAGGGAGGAAAAGTGGCTACACCTTC. Translation: CASSPGRKSGYTF.

This chain connects TRBV19 to TRBJ1-1, with 8 bases fitting TRBD1. V gave up 3 bases and J gave up 5 bases; unmatched junction bases: 8. This CDR3 region has 15 residues. CDR1 is LNHDA and CDR2 is SQIVND in the germline V gene (reference sequence). DNA for the CDR3: TGTGCCAGTAGTATCAGGGGGCAGACTAGGACTGAAGCTTTCTTT. It specifies CASSIRGQTRTEAFF.

The chain combines TRBV6-4 with TRBJ2-7; TRBD1 matches 9 bases. Germline V gene sequence: CDR1 MRHNA, CDR2 SNTAGT. The CDR3 consists of 17 residues. V was pared by 0 bases and J by 1 base, with 7 bases of the junction left unmatched. The CDR3 DNA follows: TGTGCCAGCAGTGACTCTAAGGGGACAGGGAAGTCCTACGAGCAGTACTTC. Translation gives CASSDSKGTGKSYEQYF.

The CDR3 DNA reads TGTGCCAGTAGTATTCCGGGGGGCATGCAGCCCCAGCATTTT. This sequence encodes CASSIPGGMQPQHF. The chain joins TRBV19 to TRBJ1-5; a possible D gene is TRBD1 (6 bases). Trimming stripped 3 bases from V and 7 bases from J, with 13 bases between. The CDR3 runs 14 residues. Germline CDR1 and CDR2: LNHDA and SQIVND (reference sequence).

In this sample, this clone turned up a few times. The rearrangement uses TRBV27 and TRBJ2-1, with 8 bases that match TRBD2. The germline V gene encodes CDR1 MNHEY and CDR2 SMNVEV (reference sequence). CDR3 length: 15 amino acids. After removal of 5 bases from V and 5 bases from J, the junction contained 8 bases not matched to a gene. The CDR3 sequence is CASSGGVAGNNEQFF. In DNA form, the CDR3 reads TGTGCCAGCAGTGGGGGGGTAGCGGGGAACAATGAGCAGTTCTTC.